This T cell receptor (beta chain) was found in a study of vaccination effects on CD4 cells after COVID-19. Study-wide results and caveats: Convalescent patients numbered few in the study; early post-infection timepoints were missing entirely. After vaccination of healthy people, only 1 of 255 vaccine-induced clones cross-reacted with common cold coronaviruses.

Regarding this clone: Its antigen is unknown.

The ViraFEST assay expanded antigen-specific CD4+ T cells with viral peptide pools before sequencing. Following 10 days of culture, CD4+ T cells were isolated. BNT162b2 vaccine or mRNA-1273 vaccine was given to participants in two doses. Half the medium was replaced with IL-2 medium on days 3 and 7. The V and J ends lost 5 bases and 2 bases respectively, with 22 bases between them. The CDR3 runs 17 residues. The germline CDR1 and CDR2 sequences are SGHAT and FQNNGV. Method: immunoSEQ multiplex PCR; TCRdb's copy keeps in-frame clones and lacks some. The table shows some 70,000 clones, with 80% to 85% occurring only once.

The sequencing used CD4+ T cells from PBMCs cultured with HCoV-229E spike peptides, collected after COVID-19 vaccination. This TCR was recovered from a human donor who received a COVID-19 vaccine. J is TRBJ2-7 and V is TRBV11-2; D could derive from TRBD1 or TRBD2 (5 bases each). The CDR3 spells CASSKNRAGRGPYEQYV. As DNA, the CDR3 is TGTGCCAGCAGCAAGAATAGGGCAGGCCGGGGCCCCTACGAGCAGTACGTC.